The rows below give T cell receptor beta chains drawn from one sample of a study of Graves' ophthalmopathy and Graves' hyperthyroidism. MiXCR, applied by TCRdb to the multiplex PCR reads, yields one record per CDR3 protein. The sample comprises approximately 540,000 distinct CDR3 sequences, roughly 39% of which are singletons, and roughly 4% rests with the top ten. Sequencing was done on a sample of peripheral blood or thyroid tissue (not recorded which). The receptors derive from an adult man with Graves' hyperthyroidism. The CDR3 runs from the conserved cysteine through the conserved F or W. A D gene is named only where the DNA matches it firmly. Rows may omit the clone size; those that give it use once, few, many or a size class.

j_call clone_size v_call d_call cdr3_nt cdr3_aa
TRBJ1-2 - TRBV6-1 - TGTGCCAGCAGTGAAGAGGGTCTCGGATATGGCTACACCTTC CASSEEGLGYGYTF
TRBJ1-2 many TRBV19 TRBD1 TGTGCCAGTAGTATCCCGAGGGACAGCTATGGCTACACCTTC CASSIPRDSYGYTF
TRBJ2-3 - TRBV15 - TGTGCCACCAGCAGAGAGGGAGTGTACACAGATACGCAGTATTTT CATSREGVYTDTQYF
TRBJ2-7 - TRBV14 - TGTGCCAGCAGCCAAGATCACTACGAGCAGTACTTC CASSQDHYEQYF
TRBJ1-1 many TRBV7-8 TRBD1 TGTGCCAGCAGTCTCCAGGGGGTTCCCGGTGAAGCTTTCTTT CASSLQGVPGEAFF
TRBJ1-5 - TRBV7-9 - TGTGCCAGCAGCTTAGGTGAGGCCGGGAGGTCCCAGCATTTT CASSLGEAGRSQHF
TRBJ1-2 - TRBV10-1 - TGCGCCAGCAGTGCCTCCTTCCGGGGTGGCTACACCTTC CASSASFRGGYTF
TRBJ1-1 many TRBV29-1 TRBD1 TGCAGCGTGGGACAGACGAACACTGAAGCTTTCTTT CSVGQTNTEAFF
TRBJ1-3 - TRBV6-5 - TGTGCCAGCGGCCCAGGCTCTGGAAACACCATATATTTT CASGPGSGNTIYF
TRBJ2-3 - TRBV7-2 - TGTGCCAGCAGCTTATGGTTGGGGGAGGCAGATACGCAGTATTTT CASSLWLGEADTQYF
TRBJ1-2 many TRBV4-1 - TGCGCCAGCAGCCAGTCTGGGGGCAGCGGAGCCTATGGCTACACCTTC CASSQSGGSGAYGYTF
TRBJ2-5 - TRBV11-2 - TGTGCCAGCAGCTCCCCCTACCAAGAGACCCAGTACTTC CASSSPYQETQYF
TRBJ2-5 - TRBV5-4 - TGTGCCAGCAGCTTGAAAAGCGTGGAAGAGACCCAGTACTTC CASSLKSVEETQYF
TRBJ2-7 many TRBV6-5 TRBD1 TGTGCCAGCAGTTACCCCGGACAGGGTACCTACGAGCAGTACTTC CASSYPGQGTYEQYF
TRBJ1-1 - TRBV4-1 - TGCGCCAGCAGCCAACCGGACAGCTTAAACACTGGAGCTTTCTTT CASSQPDSLNTGAFF
TRBJ1-3 - TRBV2 TRBD1 TGTGCCAGCAGAAACGACAGGGCTTCGGGAACCATCACTGGAAACACCATATATTTT CASRNDRASGTITGNTIYF
TRBJ2-1 - TRBV9 - TGTGCCAGCAGCTCCTCCCCGCGGAATGAGCAGTTCTTC CASSSSPRNEQFF
TRBJ1-1 many TRBV5-5 - TGTGCCAGCAGCTTGGCGGGACCCGTCAACACTGAAGCTTTCTTT CASSLAGPVNTEAFF
TRBJ1-4 few TRBV6-6 TRBD1 TGTGCCAGCTCCTCGAGGGGGCAGGCAACTAATGAAAAACTGTTTTTT CASSSRGQATNEKLFF